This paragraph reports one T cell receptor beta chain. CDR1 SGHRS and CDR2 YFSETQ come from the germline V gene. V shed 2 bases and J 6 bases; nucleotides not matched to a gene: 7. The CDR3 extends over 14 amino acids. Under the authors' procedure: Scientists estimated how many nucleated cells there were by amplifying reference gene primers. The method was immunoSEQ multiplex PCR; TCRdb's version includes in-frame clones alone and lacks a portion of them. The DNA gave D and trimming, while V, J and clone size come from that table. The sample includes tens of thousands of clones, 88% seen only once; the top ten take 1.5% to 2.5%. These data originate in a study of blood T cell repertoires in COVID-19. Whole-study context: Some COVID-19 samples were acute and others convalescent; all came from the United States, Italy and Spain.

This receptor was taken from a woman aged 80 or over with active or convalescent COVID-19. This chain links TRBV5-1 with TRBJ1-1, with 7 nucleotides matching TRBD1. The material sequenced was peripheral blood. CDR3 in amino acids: CASSLKQGVAEAFF. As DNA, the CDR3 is TGCGCCAGCAGCTTAAAGCAGGGGGTAGCTGAAGCTTTCTTT.